The T cell receptor (beta chain) described here comes from a study of patients and donors after allogeneic stem cell transplantation. Germline V gene sequence: CDR1 LGHNA, CDR2 YNFKEQ. CDR3 length: 14 residues. The V end lost 0 bases, the J end lost 4 bases, and 6 bases lay between the germline ends. MiXCR, applied by TCRdb to the RT-PCR reads, yields one record per CDR3 protein. The data show roughly 230,000 distinct CDR3 sequences, around an eighth seen once. The material sequenced was blood, either unsorted or a sorted T cell fraction (not recorded which). The receptor comes from a human donor who was either an allogeneic HSCT recipient or a stem cell or donor lymphocyte infusion donor (not recorded which). It is not recorded whose cells these are; they may come from a transplant donor. The chain has TRBV4-2 and TRBJ2-2; a possible D gene is TRBD1 (5 bases). Written as DNA, the CDR3 is TGTGCCAGCAGCCAAGAAGACAGCACCGGGGAGCTGTTTTTT. Its protein is CASSQEDSTGELFF.